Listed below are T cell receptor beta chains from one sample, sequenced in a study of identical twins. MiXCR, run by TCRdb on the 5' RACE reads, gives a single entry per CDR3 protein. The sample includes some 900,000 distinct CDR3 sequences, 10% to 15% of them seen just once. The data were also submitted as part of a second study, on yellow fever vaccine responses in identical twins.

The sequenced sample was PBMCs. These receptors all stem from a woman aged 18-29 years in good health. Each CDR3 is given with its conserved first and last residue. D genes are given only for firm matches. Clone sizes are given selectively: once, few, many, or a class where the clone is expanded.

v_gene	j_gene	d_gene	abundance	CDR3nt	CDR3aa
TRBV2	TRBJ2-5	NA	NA	TGTGCCAGCAGTGCTCGGTTTCGAGAGACCCAGTACTTC	CASSARFRETQYF
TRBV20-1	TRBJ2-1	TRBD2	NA	TGCTGTGCTAGATACCGACTAGCGGGACCTACCTACAATGAGCAGTTCTTC	CCARYRLAGPTYNEQFF
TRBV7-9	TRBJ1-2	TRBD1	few	TGTGCCAGCAGCCGGGACAGACCCTATGGCTACACCTTC	CASSRDRPYGYTF
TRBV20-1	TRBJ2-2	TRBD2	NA	TGCAGTGCTAGAGTCGGGGCGGGAGCTGGCGGGGAGCTGTTTTTT	CSARVGAGAGGELFF
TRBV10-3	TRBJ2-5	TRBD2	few	TGTGCCATCAGTTTTGGACTAGCCATCGAAAAAGAGACCCAGTACTTC	CAISFGLAIEKETQYF
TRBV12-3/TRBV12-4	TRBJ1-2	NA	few	TGTGCCAGCAGTTGGGGTAACTATGGCTACACCTTC	CASSWGNYGYTF
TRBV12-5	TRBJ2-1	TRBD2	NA	TGTGCTAGTGGCCCGGGACTAGCGGGAGACAATGAGCAGTTCTTC	CASGPGLAGDNEQFF
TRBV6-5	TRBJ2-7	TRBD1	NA	TGTGCCAGCAGTTACTCGTTTCCAGGGGGCAGTTACGAGCAGTACTTC	CASSYSFPGGSYEQYF
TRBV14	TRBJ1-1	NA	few	TGTGCCAGCAGCCAAGATCAGACAGGATTCACTGAAGCTTTCTTT	CASSQDQTGFTEAFF
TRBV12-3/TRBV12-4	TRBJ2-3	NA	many	TGTGCCAGCAGTTTAGACACCACAGATACGCAGTATTTT	CASSLDTTDTQYF
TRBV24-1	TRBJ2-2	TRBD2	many	TGTGCCACCAGTGATGCAGCGGGGGCGCACACCGGGGAGCTGTTTTTT	CATSDAAGAHTGELFF
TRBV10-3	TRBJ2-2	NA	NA	TGTACCATCAGTTTATTAGGCCGGGACCGGGGCAGAACCGGGGAGCTGTTTTTT	CTISLLGRDRGRTGELFF
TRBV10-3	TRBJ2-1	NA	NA	TGTGCCATAGGGACGGACTACAATGAGCAGTTCTTC	CAIGTDYNEQFF
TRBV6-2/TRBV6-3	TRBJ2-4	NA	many	TGTGCCAGCAGTCAAAATTTAGTTCCCCTAGCCAAAAACATTCAGTACTTC	CASSQNLVPLAKNIQYF
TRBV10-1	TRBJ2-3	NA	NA	TGCGCCAGCAGTGAGTCCGCGGGGACCACAGATACGCAGTATTTT	CASSESAGTTDTQYF
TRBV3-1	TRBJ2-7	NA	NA	TGTGCCAGCAGCCAAGTTGAGGGGGGTGAGCAGTACTTC	CASSQVEGGEQYF
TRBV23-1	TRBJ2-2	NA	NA	NA	CATDSTGSDTGSCFF
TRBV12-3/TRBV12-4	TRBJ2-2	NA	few	TGTGCCAGCATACAGGAGGGGGGCACCGGGGAGCTGTTTTTT	CASIQEGGTGELFF
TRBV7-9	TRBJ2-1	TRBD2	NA	TGTGCCAGCAGCCCCACTAGCGAGCCCTACAATGAGCAGTTCTTC	CASSPTSEPYNEQFF
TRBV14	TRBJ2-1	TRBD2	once	TGTGCCAGCAGCCAAGCGTGGCTAGCGGCCAATGAGCAGTTCTTC	CASSQAWLAANEQFF
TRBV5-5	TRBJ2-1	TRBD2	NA	TGTGCCAGCAGCCCGAGACTAGCGGGGGGAAAGAATGAGCAGTTCTTC	CASSPRLAGGKNEQFF
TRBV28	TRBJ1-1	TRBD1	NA	TGTGCCAGCAGTCACGACAGGGGGCAATCCACTGAAGCTTTCTTT	CASSHDRGQSTEAFF
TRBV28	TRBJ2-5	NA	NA	TGTGCCAGCAGTTATCGGCAGGCGGTCAAGACCCAGTACTTC	CASSYRQAVKTQYF
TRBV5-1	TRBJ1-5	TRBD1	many	TGCGCCAGCAGCTTGACAGGGGGCCGCGATCAGCCCCAGCATTTT	CASSLTGGRDQPQHF
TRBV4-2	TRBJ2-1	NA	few	TGTGCCAGCAGCCAAGAAGATTCCTCCTACAATGAGCAGTTCTTC	CASSQEDSSYNEQFF
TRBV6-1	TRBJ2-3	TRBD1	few	TGTGCCAGCAGTCGCACCAGGGGGCGCGGCACAGATACGCAGTATTTT	CASSRTRGRGTDTQYF
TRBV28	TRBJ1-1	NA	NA	TGTGCCAGCAGTTTACGGCAGCGCTACACTGAAGCTTTCTTT	CASSLRQRYTEAFF
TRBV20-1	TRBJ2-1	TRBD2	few	TGCAGTGCAGGGGACTACCTCTCCTACAATGAGCAGTTCTTC	CSAGDYLSYNEQFF
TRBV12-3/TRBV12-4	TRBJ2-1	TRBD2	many	TGTGCCAGCGCTTCGGCGGGGGAACGATACAATGAGCAGTTCTTC	CASASAGERYNEQFF
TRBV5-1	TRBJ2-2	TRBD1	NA	TGCGCCAGCAGCTTGACAATGGACAGGTGGGGGAACACCGGGGAGCTGTTTTTT	CASSLTMDRWGNTGELFF
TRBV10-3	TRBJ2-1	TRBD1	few	TGTGCCATCAGGGCGGACAGGGCGACCTACAATGAGCAGTTCTTC	CAIRADRATYNEQFF
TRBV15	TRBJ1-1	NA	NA	TGTGCCACCAGCAGGGACCTGAATTTCATGAACACTGAAGCTTTCTTT	CATSRDLNFMNTEAFF
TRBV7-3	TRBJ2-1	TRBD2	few	TGTGCCAGCAGCCTAGGGGTAGCGGGAGGGTTGCGCAATGAGCAGTTCTTC	CASSLGVAGGLRNEQFF
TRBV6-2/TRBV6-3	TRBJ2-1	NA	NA	TGTGCCAGCAGTTACTCTCAAGGGGTCGGGACACTTAGTCAGAATGAGCAGTTCTTC	CASSYSQGVGTLSQNEQFF
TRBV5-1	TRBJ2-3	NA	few	TGCGCCAGCAGCTCCCGTGGGAATGTGGGACCAGCTACGCAGTATTTT	CASSSRGNVGPATQYF
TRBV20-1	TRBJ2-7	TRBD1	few	TGCAGTGCTAGCGACCCGGGACAGGGCGTTTTCGAGCAGTACTTC	CSASDPGQGVFEQYF
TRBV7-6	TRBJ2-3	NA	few	TGTGCCAGCAGCTTAGAGGTAGCGCTCACAGATACGCAGTATTTT	CASSLEVALTDTQYF
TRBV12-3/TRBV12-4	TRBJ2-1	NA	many	TGTGCCAGCTTATTAGCGGTGTGGGATGAGCAGTTCTTC	CASLLAVWDEQFF
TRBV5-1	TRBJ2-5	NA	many	TGCGCCAGCAGCTTGGTTTGGTTCCAAGAGACCCAGTACTTC	CASSLVWFQETQYF
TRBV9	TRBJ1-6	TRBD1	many	TGTGCCAGCAGCCTACAGGGGGTGAGCTCCTATAATTCACCCCTCCACTTT	CASSLQGVSSYNSPLHF
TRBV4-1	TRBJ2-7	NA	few	TGCGCCAGCAGCCAAGATATTGGCGTTGCCTACGAGCAGTACTTC	CASSQDIGVAYEQYF
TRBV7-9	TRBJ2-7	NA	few	TGTGCCAGCAGCTTTCCTGCCGGGACTCCGACCTCCTACGAGCAGTACTTC	CASSFPAGTPTSYEQYF
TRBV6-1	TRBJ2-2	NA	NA	TGTGCCAGCAGTGAAGGACAGGGAGGCCCCGGGGAGCTGTTTTTT	CASSEGQGGPGELFF
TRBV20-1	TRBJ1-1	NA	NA	TGCAGTGCTAGACCCTCTAGAGGGACTGAAGCTTTCTTT	CSARPSRGTEAFF
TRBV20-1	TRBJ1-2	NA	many	TGCAGTGCTAGAGGGTCCACAGGGCGGGGATACTATGGCTACACCTTC	CSARGSTGRGYYGYTF
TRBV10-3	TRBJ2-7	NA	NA	TGTGCCATCAGTTTAGACAGTAGCTCCTACGAGCAGTACTTC	CAISLDSSSYEQYF
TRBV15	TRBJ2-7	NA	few	TGTGCCACCAGCATCCCTAGGTCCGGCGAGCAGTACTTC	CATSIPRSGEQYF
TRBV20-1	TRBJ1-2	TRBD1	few	TGCAGTGCTAGGGCACAGGGGGTGGCAGGCTATGGCTACACCTTC	CSARAQGVAGYGYTF
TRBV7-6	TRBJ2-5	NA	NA	TGTGCCAGCAGTCCTCTCGGGTGGGGCAAGGGCCCCCAAGAGACCCAGTACTTC	CASSPLGWGKGPQETQYF
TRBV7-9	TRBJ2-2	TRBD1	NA	TGTGCCAGCAGCTTAGTGGCGACAGGGGTCAACACCGGGGAGCTGTTTTTT	CASSLVATGVNTGELFF
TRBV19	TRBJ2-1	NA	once	TGTGCCAGTAGTGGGCACAGGGATCCTAACTCCTACAATGAGCAGTTCTTC	CASSGHRDPNSYNEQFF